These 24 T cell receptor beta chains were sequenced from one sample in a study of blood T cell repertoires in COVID-19. The assay was immunoSEQ multiplex PCR, and TCRdb's table has in-frame clones only and misses some. The sample shows around 110,000 clones, 70% to 85% of them seen only once. The sample taken for sequencing was peripheral blood. These TCRs come from a woman between 55 and 75 years old with acute or convalescent COVID-19.

J is TRBJ1-3 and V is TRBV5-1, with 7 nucleotides matching TRBD1. The length of the CDR3 is 14 residues. Losses at the gene ends were 0 bases for V and 8 bases for J; bases not matched to a gene: 5. The V gene's germline CDR1 is SGHRS and CDR2 YFSETQ. The CDR3 reads CASSLAQGLDTIYF. The CDR3 nucleotides are TGCGCCAGCAGCTTGGCACAGGGGTTAGACACCATATATTTT.

V usage is TRBV20-1 and J usage is TRBJ2-1, with D unclear. The V gene lost 5 bases and the J gene lost 12 bases, with 14 bases spanning the gap. This CDR3 spans 11 amino acids. Germline V gene lookup returns CDR1 DFQATT and CDR2 SNEGSKA (reference sequence). The CDR3 reads CSARGPQRQFF. For the CDR3, the DNA is TGCAGTGCTCGCGGTCCCCAAAGGCAGTTCTTC.

V gene TRBV2 combines with J gene TRBJ1-1; D not certain. Germline CDR1 reads SNHLY; CDR2 reads FYNNEI. V was shortened by 4 bases and J by 2 bases, with 5 bases between the two germline ends. There are 12 residues in the CDR3. CDR3 region: CASSVRNTEAFF. CDR3 in DNA: TGTGCCAGCAGTGTTAGAAACACTGAAGCTTTCTTT.

With respect to this clone: Other nucleotide sequences from this sample produce the same CDR3. V is TRBV5-5 and J is TRBJ1-1, with 7 nucleotides matching TRBD1. The V segment lost 4 bases and the J segment 1 base; nucleotides outside the gene matches: 4. CDR1 is SGHKS and CDR2 is YYEKEE in the germline V gene (reference sequence). The length of the CDR3 is 14 residues. In DNA form, the CDR3 reads TGTGCCAGCAGCCTCCGGGACAGGAACACTGAAGCTTTCTTT. It encodes CASSLRDRNTEAFF.

The chain has TRBV6-5 and TRBJ1-1; D is ambiguous. V gave up 9 bases and J gave up 2 bases, with 16 bases separating them. Germline CDR1 MNHEY, CDR2 SVGAGI. The CDR3 is 14 amino acids. In nucleotides, the CDR3 is TGTGCCAGTAAAAAACCTACAGAAAACACTGAAGCTTTCTTT. It yields the protein CASKKPTENTEAFF.

This sequence joins TRBV19 and TRBJ1-3; possibly TRBD1 for D (5 bases). V was shortened by 5 bases and J by 1 base, with 18 bases between the two germline ends. This CDR3 has 17 residues. Germline values: CDR1 LNHDA, CDR2 SQIVND (reference sequence). For the CDR3, the DNA is TGTGCCAGTAGTCTTCTGAGTCGGGGGATGTCTGGAAACACCATATATTTT. Its translation is CASSLLSRGMSGNTIYF.

With respect to this clone: At one end the junction does not follow the germline gene, possibly because of a read error. V is TRBV7-9 and J is TRBJ1-2; D is undetermined. Germline CDR1 SEHNR, CDR2 FQNEAQ (reference sequence). CDR3 length equals 14 residues. Here the CDR3 reads CASSFLRGRGSSSF. As DNA, the CDR3 is TGTGCCAGCAGCTTTTTAAGAGGGCGCGGGTCTTCTTCCTTC. Together with reference TRBV7-9 and TRBJ1-2, the CDR3 gives the full variable domain: DTGVSQNPRHKITKRGQNVTFRCDPISEHNRLYWYRQTLGQGPEFLTYFQNEAQLEKSRLLSDRFSAERPKGSFSTLEIQRTEQGDSAMYLCASSFLRGRGSSSFGSGTRLTVV.

The chain combines TRBV2 with TRBJ2-3; 10 bases line up with TRBD1. Germline V lookup: CDR1 SNHLY, CDR2 FYNNEI. The length of the CDR3 is 14 residues. Trimming removed 8 bases from V and 6 bases from J; junction bases left unmatched: 8. CDR3 region: CASSDRGGYDTQYF. The CDR3 nucleotides read TGTGCCAGCTCGGACAGGGGGGGGTACGATACGCAGTATTTT.

V gene TRBV9 combines with J gene TRBJ1-6; D not certain. The V gene's germline CDR1 is SGDLS and CDR2 YYNGEE. Trimming cost V 0 bases and J 6 bases, with 13 bases left between them. The CDR3 has 16 amino acids. CDR3 residues: CASSVAQDPTNSPLHF. CDR3 bases: TGTGCCAGCAGCGTAGCCCAGGATCCAACTAATTCACCCCTCCACTTT.

This chain's CDR3 is CARQGPNTEAFF. For the CDR3, the DNA is TGTGCCAGACAGGGTCCGAACACTGAAGCTTTCTTT. The chain joins TRBV21-1 to TRBJ1-1; no DNA check was done on the table's D call, TRBD1. TRBV21-1 is a pseudogene locus. CDR3 length: 12 amino acids.

V gene TRBV19 combines with J gene TRBJ1-4, with D tentatively TRBD1 (5 bases). CDR1 is LNHDA and CDR2 is SQIVND in the germline V gene (reference sequence). The CDR3 is 15 residues long. V was cut by 7 bases and J by 7 bases, with 19 bases left in between. The DNA of the CDR3 is TGTGCCAGTATCTTACGCGGGGGGAGCTCTGAAAAACTGTTTTTT. Its protein is CASILRGGSSEKLFF.

This chain links TRBV14 with TRBJ1-1, with TRBD1 as a possible D gene (5 bases). V gave up 3 bases and J gave up 5 bases, with 7 bases separating them. Germline V CDR1 and CDR2: SGHDN, FVKESK. The CDR3 totals 12 residues. The CDR3 DNA follows: TGTGCCAGCAGCCACGGGGGAACTGAAGCTTTCTTT. This translates into CASSHGGTEAFF.

The chain couples TRBV29-1 to TRBJ1-4, with TRBD1 as a possible D gene (6 bases). Germline CDR1 SQVTM, CDR2 ANQGSEA. V lost 7 bases and J lost 10, with 22 bases in between. This CDR3 comprises 14 residues. The CDR3, as DNA: TGCAGCGGGGGGCAGGGGACGCCATTTGGAAAACTGTTTTTT. Translated, it gives CSGGQGTPFGKLFF. Drawing the rest from reference TRBV29-1 and TRBJ1-4, the complete variable domain is SAVISQKPSRDICQRGTSLTIQCQVDSQVTMMFWYRQQPGQSLTLIATANQGSEATYESGFVIDKFPISRPNLTFSTLTVSNMSPEDSSIYLCSGGQGTPFGKLFFGSGTQLSVL.

This clone was seen only a few times. V gene TRBV18 combines with J gene TRBJ1-2, with 7 bases fitting TRBD1. The CDR3 totals 14 residues. The germline V gene has CDR1 KGHSH and CDR2 LQKENI. J lost 2 bases, V lost 3 bases, and 3 bases had no gene match. CDR3 bases: TGTGCCAGCTCACCGGGACAGCTAAACTATGGCTACACCTTC. Its translation: CASSPGQLNYGYTF.

This chain joins TRBV18 and TRBJ1-2; maybe TRBD1 (6 bases). The CDR3 runs 14 residues. V lost 6 bases, J lost 6 bases, and 17 bases lay in between. The germline V gene has CDR1 KGHSH and CDR2 LQKENI. In nucleotides, the CDR3 is TGTGCCAGCTCTCCGTACCGGGACAAAGATGGCTACACCTTC. This gives the protein CASSPYRDKDGYTF.

This clone was detected once. The rearrangement links TRBV7-2 to TRBJ2-7; 7 positions match TRBD1. CDR3 length equals 15 residues. Germline-derived CDR1 and CDR2 are SGHTA and FQGNSA. V shed 0 bases, J shed 1 base, and the junction held 3 bases outside the gene matches. The CDR3 reads CASSLALGQSYEQYF. CDR3 in DNA: TGTGCCAGCAGCTTAGCGCTGGGACAGTCCTACGAGCAGTACTTC.

V gene TRBV7-2 combines with J gene TRBJ1-4; 8 positions match TRBD1. The CDR3 is 14 residues long. The V gene end was trimmed by 1 base and the J gene end by 5 bases; junction bases not matched to a gene: 0. CDR1 is SGHTA, CDR2 FQGNSA, per germline. This chain's CDR3 is CASSLDRGNEKLFF. The CDR3 DNA reads TGTGCCAGCAGCTTAGACAGGGGGAATGAAAAACTGTTTTTT.

This clone was observed a few times. J is TRBJ2-5 and V is TRBV19; 9 nucleotides match TRBD2. The CDR3 covers 17 residues. V was pared by 5 bases and J by 5 bases, with 15 bases of the junction left unmatched. CDR1 and CDR2 (germline): LNHDA, SQIVND (reference sequence). CDR3 DNA: TGTGCCAGTAGTCGGACCGGAGCGGGGGGCCCGTGGGAGACCCAGTACTTC. This gives the protein CASSRTGAGGPWETQYF.

The J gene is TRBJ2-7, the V gene TRBV2, with D maybe TRBD2 (5 bases). This CDR3 spans 14 amino acids. Germline lookup yields CDR1 SNHLY and CDR2 FYNNEI. V was cut by 6 bases and J by 3 bases, with 15 bases left in between. CDR3 sequence: CASRAEESIYEQYF. The CDR3 nucleotides read TGTGCCAGCAGGGCGGAGGAGTCGATCTACGAGCAGTACTTC. Filled out from reference TRBV2 and TRBJ2-7, the complete variable domain reads EPEVTQTPSHQVTQMGQEVILRCVPISNHLYFYWYRQILGQKVEFLVSFYNNEISEKSEIFDDQFSVERPDGSNFTLKIRSTKLEDSAMYFCASRAEESIYEQYFGPGTRLTVT.

V gene TRBV19 combines with J gene TRBJ1-4; TRBD1 agrees at 7 bases. Germline V gene sequence: CDR1 LNHDA, CDR2 SQIVND (reference sequence). After removal of 5 bases from V and 3 bases from J, the junction contained 6 bases not matched to a gene. This CDR3 comprises 15 residues. The CDR3 spells CASSRPGQSNEKLFF. The DNA of the CDR3 is TGTGCCAGTAGTCGACCGGGACAGTCTAATGAAAAACTGTTTTTT.

This chain joins TRBV5-1 and TRBJ2-5, with D possibly matching TRBD1 (6 bases). V lost 4 bases and J lost 2, with 12 bases in between. CDR3 length: 14 residues. The germline V gene encodes CDR1 SGHRS and CDR2 YFSETQ. CDR3 sequence (DNA): TGCGCCAGCAGCAAGACAGGAACTCAAGAGACCCAGTACTTC. Translated, it gives CASSKTGTQETQYF.

The V and J genes are TRBV2 and TRBJ2-1; D is perhaps TRBD1 (6 bases). The germline V gene has CDR1 SNHLY and CDR2 FYNNEI. V lost 5 bases, J lost 9 bases, and 17 bases lay in between. The CDR3 totals 14 residues. The CDR3 sequence: CASSYITGIGEQFF. The CDR3, as DNA: TGTGCCAGCAGTTATATTACAGGGATTGGTGAGCAGTTCTTC.

V gene TRBV15 combines with J gene TRBJ2-7; D perhaps matches TRBD1 (6 bases). V gave up 8 bases and J gave up 3 bases, with 14 bases separating them. The CDR3 runs to 13 residues. Germline V gives CDR1 LNHNV, CDR2 YYDKDF (reference sequence). CDR3 nucleotide sequence: TGTGCCACCCAAAGGGACACCAGCTACGAGCAGTACTTC. This gives the protein CATQRDTSYEQYF.

The V and J genes are TRBV6-5 and TRBJ2-1; tentatively, D is TRBD1 (5 bases). The CDR3 totals 14 residues. V lost 4 bases to trimming and J lost 8 bases, with 15 bases between them. CDR1 is MNHEY and CDR2 is SVGAGI in the germline V gene. CDR3 sequence (DNA): TGTGCCAGCAGTTCGAGGACACCACCGGATGAGCAGTTCTTC. Translation: CASSSRTPPDEQFF.